The rows below give T cell receptor beta chains drawn from one sample of a study of control samples from healthy donors and cancer patients. The method was immunoSEQ multiplex PCR; TCRdb's version includes in-frame clones alone and lacks a portion of them. The table has around 120,000 clones, roughly 91% seen once. The sequenced sample was blood. These receptors all stem from a man between 35 and 55 years old in good health. Both conserved end residues are part of each CDR3. D genes are given only for firm matches. Rows give clone size only sometimes, using once, few, many, or a class for an expanded clone.

size	V	D	J	DNA	CDR3
-	TRBV6-4	TRBD1	TRBJ1-1	TGTGCCAGCAGTGACTCCTCCAGGGGGACTGAAGCTTTCTTT	CASSDSSRGTEAFF
-	TRBV12-3/TRBV12-4	-	TRBJ1-1	TGTGCCAGCAGTTTGGGCGTTAACACTGAAGCTTTCTTT	CASSLGVNTEAFF
-	TRBV30	TRBD1	TRBJ1-5	TGTGCCTGGGCAAGACAGGGGGCCGGGCAGCCCCAGCATTTT	CAWARQGAGQPQHF
-	TRBV2	-	TRBJ1-1	TGTGCCAGCTCGGCCTCGAACACTGAAGCTTTCTTT	CASSASNTEAFF
-	TRBV4-2	TRBD2	TRBJ2-2	TGTGCCAGCAGCCAAGAAGGTCTAGCGGAAACGAACACCGGGGAGCTGTTTTTT	CASSQEGLAETNTGELFF
-	TRBV5-5	-	TRBJ1-6	TGTGCCAGCAGCTTGGATGGGGCCTATAATTCACCCCTCCACTTT	CASSLDGAYNSPLHF
-	TRBV20-1	-	TRBJ1-2	TGCAGTGCTCGGACAGTTGTGGGCTACACCTTC	CSARTVVGYTF
-	TRBV18	TRBD1	TRBJ1-2	TGTGCCAGCTCACCTCGGACAGGCGACTATGGCTACACCTTC	CASSPRTGDYGYTF
-	TRBV24-1	TRBD1	TRBJ2-5	TGTGCCACCAGTGATTTTGGGACAGCGTACCAAGAGACCCAGTACTTC	CATSDFGTAYQETQYF
-	TRBV12-2	-	TRBJ2-7	TGTGCAAGTCGCTTAGACCACTGGGGGGGCCACTCCTACGAGCAGTACTTC	CASRLDHWGGHSYEQYF
-	TRBV3-1/TRBV3-2	-	TRBJ1-6	TGTGCCAGCAGCCAACGCGCCAGCCGATATAATTCACCCCTCCACTTT	CASSQRASRYNSPLHF
-	TRBV5-4	-	TRBJ1-1	TGTGCCAGCAGCTCCATGACGGTATACACTGAAGCTTTCTTT	CASSSMTVYTEAFF
-	TRBV6-2/TRBV6-3	TRBD2	TRBJ2-3	TGTGCCAGCAGTTTTGGGAGCGGGGGGGCCCAAGATACGCAGTATTTT	CASSFGSGGAQDTQYF
-	TRBV18	TRBD1	TRBJ1-4	TGTGCCAGCTCAGCCAGACAGGGAACTAATGAAAAACTGTTTTTT	CASSARQGTNEKLFF
-	TRBV18	TRBD1	TRBJ2-7	TGTGCCAGCTCACAATGGGACAGGCTCGCCTACGAGCAGTACTTC	CASSQWDRLAYEQYF
-	TRBV6-5	TRBD1	TRBJ1-2	TGTGCCAGCAGTCAACGGGACAGGGGGAACTATGGCTACACCTTC	CASSQRDRGNYGYTF
-	TRBV10-3	TRBD2	TRBJ2-1	TGTGCCATCAGTTCCGGACTAGCACCCTACAATGAGCAGTTCTTC	CAISSGLAPYNEQFF
-	TRBV9	-	TRBJ2-3	TGTGCCAGCAGCGCAGACGGGGGGCAGGGACCAGATACGCAGTATTTT	CASSADGGQGPDTQYF
-	TRBV18	TRBD2	TRBJ2-5	TGTGCCAGCTCACAAGACACTAGCGGGCCCCTAAGGGAGACCCAGTACTTC	CASSQDTSGPLRETQYF
few	TRBV30	TRBD1	TRBJ1-5	TGTGCCTGGACGGCGCAGGGGGGTAATCAGCCCCAGCATTTT	CAWTAQGGNQPQHF
-	TRBV11-3	-	TRBJ2-5	TGTGCCAGCAGCCACGGGGAGACCCAGTACTTC	CASSHGETQYF
-	TRBV30	TRBD1	TRBJ1-2	TGTGCCTGGAGTGTCCTCAGGGGGTATGGCTACACCTTC	CAWSVLRGYGYTF
-	TRBV19	-	TRBJ2-3	TGTGCCAGTACGGTGATTGGGGCAGATACGCAGTATTTT	CASTVIGADTQYF
-	TRBV6-5	-	TRBJ1-5	TGTGCCAGCAGCCGAACTTATAGCAATCAGCCCCAGCATTTT	CASSRTYSNQPQHF